The T cell receptor beta chain described here comes from a study of OX40 agonist ivuxolimab in advanced cancers. For the study at large: Patients were treated with intravenous ivuxolimab, dosed at 0.01 to 10 mg/kg and infused every 2 weeks. Participants could have had prior anti-PD-1, anti-PD-L1 or anti-CTLA-4 therapy, and about 37% had some. General study findings and limits: Averaged across samples, CD8+ T cells carried more expanded clones than CD4+ did.

Peripheral blood came from all dose cohorts at three timepoints. The CDR3 extends over 15 amino acids. Germline V gene lookup returns CDR1 MDHEN and CDR2 SYDVKM. The V end was cut by 2 bases, the J end by 0 bases, with 8 bases between. Profiling relied on immunoSEQ multiplex PCR, and the TCRdb table lists in-frame clones only, not all of them. The sample consists of roughly 75,000 clones, 75% to 90% of them appearing once. This clone was found once. Its target is not known. Sample: CD4+ or CD8+ T cells sorted from blood, taken in a trial of the OX40 agonist ivuxolimab. V and J are TRBV28 and TRBJ1-5; D is ambiguous. The clonotype comes from an adult with an advanced solid tumor such as melanoma, head and neck, liver or kidney cancer. CDR3 in amino acids: CASSLEAISNQPQHF. For the CDR3, the DNA is TGTGCCAGCAGTTTAGAAGCGATTAGCAATCAGCCCCAGCATTTT.